This TCR beta chain was retrieved from a study of Graves' ophthalmopathy and Graves' hyperthyroidism. Whole-study findings and limits: The model flagged ophthalmopathy progression at roughly 64% sensitivity and around 72% specificity. Discrimination between ophthalmopathy and stable hyperthyroidism by a 13-signature model showed approximately 89% sensitivity and 65% to 84% specificity.

Regarding this clonotype: What it binds is not known.

For repertoire sequencing, the TCR beta CDR3 regions were amplified from RNA transcripts. Scientists carried out first-round RT-PCR using HTBI primers and then a second-round multiplex PCR. TCRdb analysed the multiplex PCR reads with MiXCR anew, one entry per CDR3 protein. The repertoire consists of about 370,000 distinct CDR3 sequences, with about a sixth occurring once and the leading ten covering 2% to 3%. Clinical symptoms and serum thyroxine were used for diagnosis; TRAb, thyroid ultrasound and orbital computed tomography were also relied on. The material sequenced was peripheral blood. This clonotype was obtained from an adult woman with stable Graves' hyperthyroidism.

CDR3 coding DNA: TGTGCCAGCAGTTACTCGTCGGTAAATGGCTACACCTTC. The encoded protein is CASSYSSVNGYTF. V gene TRBV6-5 combines with J gene TRBJ1-2; D is unclear. V lost 0 bases, J lost 6 bases, and 8 bases lay in between. There are 13 residues in the CDR3. CDR1 is MNHEY and CDR2 is SVGAGI in the germline V gene.